This T cell receptor (beta chain) emerged from a study of blood T cells in healthy people across ages (dated by TCRdb to about 2015). Broadly, across the study: In model experiments, template switching captured roughly one uniquely barcoded TCR beta cDNA molecule for every two T cells. The study measured age-related changes in TCR beta repertoire diversity using deep sequencing normalized with unique cDNA molecular identifiers. Donors of different ages were randomly distributed across sequencing lanes to avoid experimental bias. Four age groups were formed from the donors: young (average roughly 15 years), middle-aged (just under 40), aged (roughly 58) and long-lived (about 80). Two additional independent replicas of 1 million unique cDNA reads from the same blood draw were analyzed for two donors (one aged 18 to 30 and one aged 80 or older). The paper's findings and limits, for the study overall: Observed TCR beta diversity per million T cells fell roughly linearly with age, and a significant reduction was already apparent by age around 40. Estimates of total diversity from one million sequenced T cells were regarded as lower bounds and underestimates. There was a strong correlation between observed TCR beta diversity and the percentage of naive T cells measured by flow cytometry. Because the CMV infection status of the donors was unknown, age-related changes in expanded clonotypes may potentially have been confounded. Bulk unsorted PBMC profiling prevented conclusive comparison of naive and antigen-experienced compartments. The long-lived group showed more naive CD4+ T cells, fewer expanded clones and increased TCR diversity than the aged group, suggesting age selection.

Library preparation was by 5' RACE. Sequenced on an Illumina HiSeq 2500. A second roughly 7 to 11 cycle PCR used a sample-barcoded 5' primer and a J-beta primer mix. A unique molecular identifier was introduced onto each TCR beta cDNA molecule by a template-switch 5' adaptor carrying 12 random nucleotides. Each sample yielded at least 3 million CDR3-containing paired-end reads. All of the RNA was converted into first-strand cDNA using the Mint cDNA synthesis kit, with a TRBC-specific oligonucleotide serving as the primer. After uracil-DNA glycosylase treatment, a first 18-cycle PCR used universal primers M1SS and BC2_uni_R on all cDNA. In the authors' own workflow: Each sample was normalized by randomly selecting 1 million high-quality reads, each carrying a distinct molecular identifier. Reads sharing molecular identifiers were discarded rather than binned into consensus sequences. MiTCR, set to a Q25 quality threshold and the strictest error-elimination algorithm, was used for CDR3 identification, clonotype clustering and error correction. A nonparametric unseen species model with Euler transformation was used to estimate lower-bound total TCR beta diversity. The raw public data were reprocessed by TCRdb itself: fastp quality trimming at Q25, MiXCR clonotype calling, in-frame beta chains only. CDR3 protein duplicates are merged, each entry listing the most common genes and DNA. TCRdb, rather than the study authors, made the V and J calls. The sample data list fewer than 900,000 distinct CDR3 sequences, and under 40% of these were observed just once. Approximately 12% of the sample is taken by the ten largest.

Donors were 39 systemically healthy Caucasian individuals from Russia aged roughly 6 to 90 years. Each donor gave ten milliliters of peripheral blood, collected into EDTA-treated Vacutainer tubes. Ficoll-Paque density-gradient centrifugation was used to isolate PBMCs, with at least 6 million obtained per sample. Total RNA was extracted from PBMCs with Trizol reagent, with at least 6 micrograms obtained per sample. The percentages of naive CD45RAhigh/CD27high T cells were determined by flow cytometry on a PBMC aliquot from every donor. This clonotype was counted a few times. It lacks a known antigen. No quality values exist for individual bases; no much larger clone is one base distant. The sample was blood. The sequence was collected from a man between 18 and 29 years old in good health.

The nucleotide sequence is TGTGCCAGCAGTTACACCCGACAGAGCAGAGAGACCCAGTACTTC. Translation gives CASSYTRQSRETQYF. The chain joins TRBV6-5 to TRBJ2-5; TRBD1 is possibly the D segment (5 matching bases). CDR1 MNHEY and CDR2 SVGAGI are derived from the germline V gene. Cut back by 2 bases and 4 bases, the V and J ends lie 14 bases apart. Inclusive of the bounding cysteine and phenylalanine, the CDR3 is 15 residues long. The only DNA kept is the CDR3, 45 bases in frame from the first base.